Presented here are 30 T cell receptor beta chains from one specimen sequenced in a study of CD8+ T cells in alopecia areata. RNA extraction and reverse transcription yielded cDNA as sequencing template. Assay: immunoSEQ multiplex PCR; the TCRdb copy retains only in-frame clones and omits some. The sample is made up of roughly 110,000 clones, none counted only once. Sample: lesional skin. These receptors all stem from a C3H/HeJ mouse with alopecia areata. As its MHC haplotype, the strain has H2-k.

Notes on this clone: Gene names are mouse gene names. The CDR3 here is CASSAGGLYEQYF. The CDR3 DNA, read in part, is TGTGCCAGCAGCGCAGGGGGCCTCTAT. The V call is TRBV13-3, the J call TRBJ2-7; 8 nucleotides agree with TRBD1. Coverage ceases 4 residues before the CDR3 finishes, and the germline J gene fills in the end. Germline CDR1 reads NNHDY; CDR2 reads SYVADS. There are 13 residues in the CDR3. Trimming removed 5 bases from V and 3 bases from J; junction bases left unmatched: 4.

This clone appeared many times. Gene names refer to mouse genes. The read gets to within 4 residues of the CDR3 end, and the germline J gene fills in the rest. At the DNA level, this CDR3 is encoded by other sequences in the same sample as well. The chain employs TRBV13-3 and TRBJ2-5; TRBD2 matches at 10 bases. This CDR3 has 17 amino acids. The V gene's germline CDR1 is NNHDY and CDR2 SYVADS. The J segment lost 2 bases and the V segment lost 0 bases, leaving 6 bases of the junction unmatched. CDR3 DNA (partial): TGTGCCAGCAGTGATGGGCTGGGGGGGCGCGGCCAAGAC. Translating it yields CASSDGLGGRGQD. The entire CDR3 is CASSDGLGGRGQDTQYF.

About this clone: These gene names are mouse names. CDR3 DNA, as far as it was read: TGTGCCAGCAGGTCTCCAGGGGAT. It translates to CASRSPGD. The full CDR3 reads CASRSPGDEQYF. The chain couples TRBV13-3 to TRBJ2-7; D may be TRBD1 (6 bases). The read ends 4 residues before the CDR3 terminus; that terminus is restored from the germline J gene. Per germline, CDR1 NNHDY and CDR2 SYVADS. The CDR3 loop spans 12 amino acids.

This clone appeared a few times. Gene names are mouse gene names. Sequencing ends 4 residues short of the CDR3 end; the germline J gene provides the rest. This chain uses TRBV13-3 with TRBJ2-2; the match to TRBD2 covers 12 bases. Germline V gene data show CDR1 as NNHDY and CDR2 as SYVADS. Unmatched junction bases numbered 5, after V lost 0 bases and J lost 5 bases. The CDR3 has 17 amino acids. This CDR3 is CASSDVTGGASTGQLYF. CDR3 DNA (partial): TGTGCCAGCAGTGATGTGACTGGGGGGGCCAGTACCGGG. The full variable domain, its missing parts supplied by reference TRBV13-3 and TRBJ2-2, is EAAVTQSPRSKVAVTGGKVTLSCHQTNNHDYMYWYRQDTGHGLRLIHYSYVADSTEKGDIPDGYKASRPSQENFSLILELASLSQTAVYFCASSDVTGGASTGQLYFGEGSKLTVL.

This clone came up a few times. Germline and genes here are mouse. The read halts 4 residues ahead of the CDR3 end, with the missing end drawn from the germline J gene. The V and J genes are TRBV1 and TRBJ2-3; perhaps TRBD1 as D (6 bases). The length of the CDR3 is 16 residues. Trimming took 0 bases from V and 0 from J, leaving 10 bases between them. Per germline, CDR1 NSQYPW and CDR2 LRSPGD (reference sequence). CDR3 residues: CTCSAETGSSAETLYF. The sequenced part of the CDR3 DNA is TGCACCTGCAGTGCAGAAACAGGGAGTAGTGCAGAA.

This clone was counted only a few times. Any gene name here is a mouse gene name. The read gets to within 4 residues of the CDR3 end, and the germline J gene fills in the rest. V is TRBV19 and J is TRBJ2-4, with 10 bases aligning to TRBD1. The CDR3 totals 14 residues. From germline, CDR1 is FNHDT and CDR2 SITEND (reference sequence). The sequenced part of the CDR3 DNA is TGTGCCAGCAGTATGACAGGGGGCGAGAAC. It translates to CASSMTGGEN. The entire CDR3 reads CASSMTGGENTLYF.

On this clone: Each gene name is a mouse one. CDR3 amino acids: CTCSAGGTHERLFF. The covered CDR3 bases are TGCACCTGCAGTGCTGGGGGAACCCACGAA. The chain links TRBV1 to TRBJ1-4; D is perhaps TRBD1 (5 bases). The CDR3 goes on 4 residues after the read ends, and that part is filled in from the germline J gene. This CDR3 is built from 14 residues. CDR1 is NSQYPW, CDR2 LRSPGD, per germline (reference sequence). Trimming removed 3 bases from V and 6 bases from J, with 11 bases in between.

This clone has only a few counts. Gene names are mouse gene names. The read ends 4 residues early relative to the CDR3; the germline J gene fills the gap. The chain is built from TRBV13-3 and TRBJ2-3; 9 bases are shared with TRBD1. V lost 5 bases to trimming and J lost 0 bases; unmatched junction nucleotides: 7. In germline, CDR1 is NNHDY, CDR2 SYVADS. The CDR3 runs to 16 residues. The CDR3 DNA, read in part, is TGTGCCAGCAGCCTCGTACAGGGGGCTAGTGCAGAA. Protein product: CASSLVQGASAE. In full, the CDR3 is CASSLVQGASAETLYF.

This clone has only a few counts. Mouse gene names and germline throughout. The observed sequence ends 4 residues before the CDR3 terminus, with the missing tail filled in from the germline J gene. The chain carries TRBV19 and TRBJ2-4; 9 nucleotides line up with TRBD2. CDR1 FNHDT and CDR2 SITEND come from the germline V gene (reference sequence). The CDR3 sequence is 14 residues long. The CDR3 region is CASSTRDWENTLYF. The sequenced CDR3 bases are TGTGCCAGCAGTACTCGGGACTGGGAAAAC.

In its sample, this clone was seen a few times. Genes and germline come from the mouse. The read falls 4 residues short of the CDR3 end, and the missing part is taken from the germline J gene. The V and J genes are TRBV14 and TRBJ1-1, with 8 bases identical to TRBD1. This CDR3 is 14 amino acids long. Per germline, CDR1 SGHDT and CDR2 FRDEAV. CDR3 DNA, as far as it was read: TGTGCCAGCAGACCTGGGACAGGAGAGGCA. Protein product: CASRPGTGEA. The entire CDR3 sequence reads CASRPGTGEAEVFF.

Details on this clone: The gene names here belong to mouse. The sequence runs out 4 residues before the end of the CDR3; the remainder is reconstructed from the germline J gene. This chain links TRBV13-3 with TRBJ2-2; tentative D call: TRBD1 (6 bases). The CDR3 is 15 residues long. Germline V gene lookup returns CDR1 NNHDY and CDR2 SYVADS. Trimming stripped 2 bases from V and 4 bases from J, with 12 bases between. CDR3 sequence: CASSDTGWTTGQLYF. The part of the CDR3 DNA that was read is TGTGCCAGCAGTGACACAGGGTGGACCACCGGG. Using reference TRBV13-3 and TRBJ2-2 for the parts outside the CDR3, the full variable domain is EAAVTQSPRSKVAVTGGKVTLSCHQTNNHDYMYWYRQDTGHGLRLIHYSYVADSTEKGDIPDGYKASRPSQENFSLILELASLSQTAVYFCASSDTGWTTGQLYFGEGSKLTVL.

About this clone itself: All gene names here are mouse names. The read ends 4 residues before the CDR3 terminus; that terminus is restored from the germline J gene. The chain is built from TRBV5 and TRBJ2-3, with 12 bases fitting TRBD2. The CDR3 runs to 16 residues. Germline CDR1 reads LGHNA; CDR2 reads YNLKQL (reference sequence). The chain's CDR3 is CASSQEGLGGLETLYF. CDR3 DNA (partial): TGTGCCAGCAGCCAAGAGGGACTGGGGGGCCTAGAA.

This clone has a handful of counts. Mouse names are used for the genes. The CDR3 loop is CASSKDRNYAEQFF. Partial CDR3 DNA: TGTGCCAGCAGCAAGGACAGGAACTATGCT. J is TRBJ2-1 and V is TRBV13-1; 7 bases are shared with TRBD1. The read is 4 residues too short to cover the CDR3 end, so that end is filled in from the germline J gene. Germline assignment: CDR1 NSHNY and CDR2 SYGAGN. The junction had 3 bases not matched to a gene; V was cut back by 5 bases and J by 1 base. There are 14 residues in the CDR3.

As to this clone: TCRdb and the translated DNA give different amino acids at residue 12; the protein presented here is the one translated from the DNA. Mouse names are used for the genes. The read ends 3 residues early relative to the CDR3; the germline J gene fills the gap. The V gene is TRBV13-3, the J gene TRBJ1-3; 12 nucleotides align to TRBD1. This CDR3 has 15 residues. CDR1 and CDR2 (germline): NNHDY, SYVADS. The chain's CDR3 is CASSDLGQGARALYF. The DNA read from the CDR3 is TGTGCCAGCAGTGATCTGGGACAGGGGGCCCGGGCG.

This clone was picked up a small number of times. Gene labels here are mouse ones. The sequenced CDR3 bases are TGTGCCAGCAGTGATGCACAGGCGGACACCGGG. Protein sequence: CASSDAQADTG. The complete CDR3 sequence is CASSDAQADTGQLYF. This chain joins TRBV13-1 and TRBJ2-2, with a weak D call TRBD1 (5 bases). The CDR3 extends 4 residues past the end of the read, so its final part is completed from the germline J gene. The CDR3 runs 15 residues. The V and J ends lost 0 bases and 3 bases respectively, with 9 bases between them. Germline values: CDR1 NSHNY, CDR2 SYGAGN.

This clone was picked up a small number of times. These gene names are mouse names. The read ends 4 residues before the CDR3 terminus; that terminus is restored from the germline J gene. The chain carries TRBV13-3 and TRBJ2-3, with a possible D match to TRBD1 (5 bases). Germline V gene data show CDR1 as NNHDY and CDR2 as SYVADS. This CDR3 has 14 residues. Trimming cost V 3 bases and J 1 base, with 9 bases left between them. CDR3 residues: CASSAGIGAETLYF. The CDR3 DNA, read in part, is TGTGCCAGCAGTGCAGGGATTGGTGCAGAA.

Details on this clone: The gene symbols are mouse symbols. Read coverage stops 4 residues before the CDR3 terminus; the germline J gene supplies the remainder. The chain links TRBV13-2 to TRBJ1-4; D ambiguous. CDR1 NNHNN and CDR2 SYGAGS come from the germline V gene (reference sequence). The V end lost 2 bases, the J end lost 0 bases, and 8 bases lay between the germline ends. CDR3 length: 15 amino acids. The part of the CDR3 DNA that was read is TGTGCCAGCGGTGAAGAGGGTCTTTCCAACGAA. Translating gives CASGEEGLSNE. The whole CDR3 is CASGEEGLSNERLFF.

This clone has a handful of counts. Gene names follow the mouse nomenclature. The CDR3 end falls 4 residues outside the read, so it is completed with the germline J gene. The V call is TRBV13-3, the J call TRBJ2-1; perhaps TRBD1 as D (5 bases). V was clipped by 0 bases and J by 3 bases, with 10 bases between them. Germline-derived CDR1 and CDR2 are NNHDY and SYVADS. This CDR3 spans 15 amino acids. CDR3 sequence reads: CASSDAGDSYAEQFF. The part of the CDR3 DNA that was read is TGTGCCAGCAGTGATGCGGGAGACAGCTATGCT.

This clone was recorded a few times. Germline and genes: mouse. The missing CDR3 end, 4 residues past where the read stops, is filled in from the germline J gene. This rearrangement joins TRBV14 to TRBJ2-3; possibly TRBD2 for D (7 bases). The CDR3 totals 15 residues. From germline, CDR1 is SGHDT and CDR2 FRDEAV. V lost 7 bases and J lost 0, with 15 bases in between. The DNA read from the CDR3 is TGTGCCAGCTCCAACCGGGGGGCTAGTGCAGAA. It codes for CASSNRGASAE. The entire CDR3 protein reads CASSNRGASAETLYF.

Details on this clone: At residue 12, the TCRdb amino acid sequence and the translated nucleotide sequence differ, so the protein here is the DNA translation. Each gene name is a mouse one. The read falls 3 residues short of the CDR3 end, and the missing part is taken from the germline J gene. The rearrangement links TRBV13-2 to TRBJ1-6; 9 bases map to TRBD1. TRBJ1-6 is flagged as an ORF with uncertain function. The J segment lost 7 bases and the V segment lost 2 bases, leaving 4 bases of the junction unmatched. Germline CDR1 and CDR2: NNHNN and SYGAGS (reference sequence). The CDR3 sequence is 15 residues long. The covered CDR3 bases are TGTGCCAGCGGTGAAGGGACAGGGTGGAATTCGCCC. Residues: CASGEGTGWNSP. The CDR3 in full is CASGEGTGWNSPLYF.

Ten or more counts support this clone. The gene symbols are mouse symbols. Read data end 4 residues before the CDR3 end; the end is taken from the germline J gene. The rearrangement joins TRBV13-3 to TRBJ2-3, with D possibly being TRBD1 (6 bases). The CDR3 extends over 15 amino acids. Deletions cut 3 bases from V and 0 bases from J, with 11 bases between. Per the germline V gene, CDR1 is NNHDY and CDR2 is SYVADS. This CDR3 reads CASSGQGRSAETLYF. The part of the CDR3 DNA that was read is TGTGCCAGCAGTGGTCAGGGGAGGAGTGCAGAA.

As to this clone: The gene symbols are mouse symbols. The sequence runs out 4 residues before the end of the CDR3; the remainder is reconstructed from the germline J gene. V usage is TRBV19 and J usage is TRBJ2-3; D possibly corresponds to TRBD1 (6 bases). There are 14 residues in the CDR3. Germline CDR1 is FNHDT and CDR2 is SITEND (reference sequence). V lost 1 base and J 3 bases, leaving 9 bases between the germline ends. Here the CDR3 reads CASSIPGVAETLYF. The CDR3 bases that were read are TGTGCCAGCAGTATACCAGGGGTGGCAGAA.

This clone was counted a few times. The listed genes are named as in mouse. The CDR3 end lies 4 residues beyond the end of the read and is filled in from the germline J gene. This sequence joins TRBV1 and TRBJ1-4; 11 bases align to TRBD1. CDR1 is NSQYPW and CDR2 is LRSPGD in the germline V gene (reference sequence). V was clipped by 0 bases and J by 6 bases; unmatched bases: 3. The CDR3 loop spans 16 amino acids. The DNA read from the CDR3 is TGCACCTGCAGTGCAGATTTGGACAGGGGGCACGAA. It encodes CTCSADLDRGHE. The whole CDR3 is CTCSADLDRGHERLFF.

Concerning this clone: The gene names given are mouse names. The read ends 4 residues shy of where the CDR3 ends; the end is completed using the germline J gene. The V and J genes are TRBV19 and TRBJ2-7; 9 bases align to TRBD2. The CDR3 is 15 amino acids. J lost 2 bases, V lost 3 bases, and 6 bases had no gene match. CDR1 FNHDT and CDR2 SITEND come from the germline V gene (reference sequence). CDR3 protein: CASSNDWGSPYEQYF. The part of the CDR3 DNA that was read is TGTGCCAGCAGTAATGACTGGGGGAGTCCCTAT.

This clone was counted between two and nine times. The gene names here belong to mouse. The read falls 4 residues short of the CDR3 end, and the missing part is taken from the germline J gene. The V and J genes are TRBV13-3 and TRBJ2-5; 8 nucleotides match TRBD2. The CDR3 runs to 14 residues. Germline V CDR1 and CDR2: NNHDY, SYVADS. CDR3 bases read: TGTGCCAGCAGTGATGTCTGGGGGGCTGAC. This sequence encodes CASSDVWGAD. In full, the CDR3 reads CASSDVWGADTQYF.

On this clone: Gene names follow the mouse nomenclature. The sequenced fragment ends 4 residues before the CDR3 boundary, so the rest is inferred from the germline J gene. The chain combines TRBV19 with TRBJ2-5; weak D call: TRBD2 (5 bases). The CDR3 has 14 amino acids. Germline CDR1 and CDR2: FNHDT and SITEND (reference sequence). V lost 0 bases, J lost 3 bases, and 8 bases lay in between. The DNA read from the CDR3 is TGTGCCAGCAGTATAGTTCCTGGGCAAGAC. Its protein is CASSIVPGQD. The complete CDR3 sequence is CASSIVPGQDTQYF.

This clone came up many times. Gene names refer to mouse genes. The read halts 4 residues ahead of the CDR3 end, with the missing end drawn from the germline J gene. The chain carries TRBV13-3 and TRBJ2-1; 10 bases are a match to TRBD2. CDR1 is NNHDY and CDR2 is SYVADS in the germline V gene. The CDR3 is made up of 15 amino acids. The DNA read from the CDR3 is TGTGCCAGCAGTGATTCCTCGACTGGGGGGGCT. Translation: CASSDSSTGGA. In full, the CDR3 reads CASSDSSTGGAEQFF.

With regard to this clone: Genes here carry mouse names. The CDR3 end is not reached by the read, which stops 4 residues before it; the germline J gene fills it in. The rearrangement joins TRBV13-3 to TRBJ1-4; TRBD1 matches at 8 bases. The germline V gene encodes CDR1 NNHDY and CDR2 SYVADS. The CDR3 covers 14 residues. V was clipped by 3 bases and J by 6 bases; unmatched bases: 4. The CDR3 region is CASSVQGADERLFF. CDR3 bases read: TGTGCCAGCAGTGTTCAGGGGGCCGACGAA.

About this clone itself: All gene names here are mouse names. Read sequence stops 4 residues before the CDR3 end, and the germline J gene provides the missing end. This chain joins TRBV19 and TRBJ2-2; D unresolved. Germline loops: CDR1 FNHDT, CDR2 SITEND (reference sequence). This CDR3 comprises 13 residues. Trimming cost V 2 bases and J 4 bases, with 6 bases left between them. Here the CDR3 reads CASSMTLTGQLYF. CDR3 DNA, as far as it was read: TGTGCCAGCAGTATGACACTCACCGGG.

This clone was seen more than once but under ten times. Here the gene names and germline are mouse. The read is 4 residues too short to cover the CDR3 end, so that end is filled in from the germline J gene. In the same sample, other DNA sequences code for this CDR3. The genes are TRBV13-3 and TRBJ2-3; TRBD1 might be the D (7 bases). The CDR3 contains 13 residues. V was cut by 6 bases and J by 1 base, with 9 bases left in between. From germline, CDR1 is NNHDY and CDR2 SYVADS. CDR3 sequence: CASKGAGAETLYF. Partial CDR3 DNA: TGTGCCAGCAAGGGGGCGGGTGCAGAA.